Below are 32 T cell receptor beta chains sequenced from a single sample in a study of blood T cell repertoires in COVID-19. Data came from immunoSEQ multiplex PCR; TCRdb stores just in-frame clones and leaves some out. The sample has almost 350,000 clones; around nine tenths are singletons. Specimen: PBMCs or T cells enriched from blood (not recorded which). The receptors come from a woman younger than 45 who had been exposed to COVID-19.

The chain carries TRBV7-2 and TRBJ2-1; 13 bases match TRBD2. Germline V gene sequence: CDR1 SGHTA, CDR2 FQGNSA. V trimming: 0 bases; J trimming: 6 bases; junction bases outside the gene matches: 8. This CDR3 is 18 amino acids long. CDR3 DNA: TGTGCCAGCAGCTTAGCGTTACTAGCGGGAGGGTGGGGCAATGAGCAGTTCTTC. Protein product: CASSLALLAGGWGNEQFF.

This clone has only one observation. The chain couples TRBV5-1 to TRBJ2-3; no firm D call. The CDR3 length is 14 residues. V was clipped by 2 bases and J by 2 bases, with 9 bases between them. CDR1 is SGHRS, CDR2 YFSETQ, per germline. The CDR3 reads CASSLLTLTDTQYF. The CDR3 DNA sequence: TGCGCCAGCAGCTTACTAACACTCACAGATACGCAGTATTTT.

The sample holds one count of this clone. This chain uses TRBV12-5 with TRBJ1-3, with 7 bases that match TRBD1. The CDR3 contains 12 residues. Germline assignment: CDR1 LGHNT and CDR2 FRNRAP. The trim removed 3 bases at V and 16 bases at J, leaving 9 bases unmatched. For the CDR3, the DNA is TGTGCTAGTGGTTTCGACCTGGGACAGATTTATTTT. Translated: CASGFDLGQIYF. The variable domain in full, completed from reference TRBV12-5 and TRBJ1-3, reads DARVTQTPRHKVTEMGQEVTMRCQPILGHNTVFWYRQTMMQGLELLAYFRNRAPLDDSGMPKDRFSAEMPDATLATLKIQPSEPRDSAVYFCASGFDLGQIYFGEGSWLTVV.

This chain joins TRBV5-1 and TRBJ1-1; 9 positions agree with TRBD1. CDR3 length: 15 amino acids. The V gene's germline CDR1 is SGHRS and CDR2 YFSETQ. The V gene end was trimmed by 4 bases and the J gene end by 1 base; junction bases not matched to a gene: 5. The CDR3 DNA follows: TGCGCCAGCAGCCAGAACAGGGGGCCGAACACTGAAGCTTTCTTT. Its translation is CASSQNRGPNTEAFF.

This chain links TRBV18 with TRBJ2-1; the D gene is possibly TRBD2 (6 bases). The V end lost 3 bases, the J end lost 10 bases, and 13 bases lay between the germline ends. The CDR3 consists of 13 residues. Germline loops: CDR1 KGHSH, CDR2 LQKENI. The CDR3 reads CASSPGTPVEQFF. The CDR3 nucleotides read TGTGCCAGCTCACCCGGGACTCCTGTCGAGCAGTTCTTC. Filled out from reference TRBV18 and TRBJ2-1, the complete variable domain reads NAGVMQNPRHLVRRRGQEARLRCSPMKGHSHVYWYRQLPEEGLKFMVYLQKENIIDESGMPKERFSAEFPKEGPSILRIQQVVRGDSAAYFCASSPGTPVEQFFGPGTRLTVL.

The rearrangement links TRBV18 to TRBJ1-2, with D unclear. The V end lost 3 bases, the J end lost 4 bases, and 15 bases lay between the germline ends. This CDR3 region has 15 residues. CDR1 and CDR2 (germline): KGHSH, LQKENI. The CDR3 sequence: CASSPPSLEGYGYTF. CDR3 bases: TGTGCCAGCTCACCCCCCTCTCTGGAGGGCTATGGCTACACCTTC. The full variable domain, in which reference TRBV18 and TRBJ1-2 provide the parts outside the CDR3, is NAGVMQNPRHLVRRRGQEARLRCSPMKGHSHVYWYRQLPEEGLKFMVYLQKENIIDESGMPKERFSAEFPKEGPSILRIQQVVRGDSAAYFCASSPPSLEGYGYTFGSGTRLTVV.

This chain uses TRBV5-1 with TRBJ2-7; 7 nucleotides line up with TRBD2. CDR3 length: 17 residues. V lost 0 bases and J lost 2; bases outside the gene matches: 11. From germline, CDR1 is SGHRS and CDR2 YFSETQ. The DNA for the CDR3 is TGCGCCAGCAGCTTGGATGGACGCGGGAGCAGTACCTACGAGCAGTACTTC. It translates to CASSLDGRGSSTYEQYF. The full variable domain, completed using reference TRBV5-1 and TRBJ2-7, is KAGVTQTPRYLIKTRGQQVTLSCSPISGHRSVSWYQQTPGQGLQFLFEYFSETQRNKGNFPGRFSGRQFSNSRSEMNVSTLELGDSALYLCASSLDGRGSSTYEQYFGPGTRLTVT.

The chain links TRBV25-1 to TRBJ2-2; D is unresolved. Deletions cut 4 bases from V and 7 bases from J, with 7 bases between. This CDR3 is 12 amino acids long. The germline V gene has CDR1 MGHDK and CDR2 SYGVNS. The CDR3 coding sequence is TGTGCCAGCAGTGGCCCAGGCGGGGAGCTGTTTTTT. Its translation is CASSGPGGELFF.

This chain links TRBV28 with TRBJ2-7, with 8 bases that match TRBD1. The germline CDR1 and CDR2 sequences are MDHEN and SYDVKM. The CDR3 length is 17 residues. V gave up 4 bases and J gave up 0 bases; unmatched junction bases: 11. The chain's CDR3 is CASSSTTGGPSSYEQYF. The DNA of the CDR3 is TGTGCCAGCAGTTCAACCACAGGGGGGCCGAGCTCCTACGAGCAGTACTTC.

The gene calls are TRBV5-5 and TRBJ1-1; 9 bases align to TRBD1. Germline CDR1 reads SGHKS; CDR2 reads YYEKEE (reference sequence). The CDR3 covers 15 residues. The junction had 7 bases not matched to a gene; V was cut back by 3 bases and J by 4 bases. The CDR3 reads CASSWGQGRGTEAFF. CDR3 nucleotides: TGTGCCAGCAGCTGGGGACAGGGTCGGGGCACTGAAGCTTTCTTT.

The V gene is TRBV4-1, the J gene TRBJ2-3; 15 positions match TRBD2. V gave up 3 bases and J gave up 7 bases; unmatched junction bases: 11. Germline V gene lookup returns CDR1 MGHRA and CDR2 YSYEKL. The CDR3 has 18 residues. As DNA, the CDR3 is TGCGCCAGCAGCCATCTAGACCTCGGACTAGCGGGAGGGAATACGCAGTATTTT. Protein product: CASSHLDLGLAGGNTQYF.

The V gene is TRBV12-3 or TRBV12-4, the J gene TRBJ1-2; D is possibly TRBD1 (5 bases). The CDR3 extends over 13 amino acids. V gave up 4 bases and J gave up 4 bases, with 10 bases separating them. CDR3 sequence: CASSSPGFYGYTF. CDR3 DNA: TGTGCCAGCAGTTCCCCAGGGTTCTATGGCTACACCTTC.

CDR3 sequence: CASSPGPTEGRSTETQYF. The CDR3 nucleotides are TGTGCCAGCTCACCGGGGCCGACAGAAGGGCGATCAACGGAGACCCAGTACTTC. The chain recombines TRBV18 with TRBJ2-5; D possibly corresponds to TRBD1 (5 bases). Trimming left V 3 bases short and J 5 bases short, with 25 bases between. The V gene's germline CDR1 is KGHSH and CDR2 LQKENI. The CDR3 extends over 18 amino acids.

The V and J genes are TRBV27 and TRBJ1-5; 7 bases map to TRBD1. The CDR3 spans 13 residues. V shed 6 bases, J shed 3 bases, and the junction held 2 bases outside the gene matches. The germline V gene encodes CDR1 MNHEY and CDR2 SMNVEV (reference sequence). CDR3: CASRGTVNQPQHF. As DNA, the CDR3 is TGTGCCAGCAGGGGGACAGTCAATCAGCCCCAGCATTTT.

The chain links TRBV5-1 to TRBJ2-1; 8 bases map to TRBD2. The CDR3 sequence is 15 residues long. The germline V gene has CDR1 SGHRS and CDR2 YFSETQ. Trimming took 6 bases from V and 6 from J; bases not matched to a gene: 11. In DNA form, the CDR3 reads TGCGCCAGCACCGTTAGCGGGAAGTACGGCAATGAGCAGTTCTTC. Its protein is CASTVSGKYGNEQFF.

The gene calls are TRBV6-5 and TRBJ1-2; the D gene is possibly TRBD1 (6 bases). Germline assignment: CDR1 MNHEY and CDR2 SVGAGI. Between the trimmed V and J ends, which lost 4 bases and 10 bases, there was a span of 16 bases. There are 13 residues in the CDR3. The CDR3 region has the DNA TGTGCCAGCAGTTTTTCAGGGGTCCAAGACTACACCTTC. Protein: CASSFSGVQDYTF.

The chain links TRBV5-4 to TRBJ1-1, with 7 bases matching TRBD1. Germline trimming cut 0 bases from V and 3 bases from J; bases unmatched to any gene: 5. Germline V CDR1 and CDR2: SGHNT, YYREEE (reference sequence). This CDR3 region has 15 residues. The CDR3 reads CASSLGQGEHTEAFF. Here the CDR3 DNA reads TGTGCCAGCAGCTTGGGCCAGGGGGAACACACTGAAGCTTTCTTT.

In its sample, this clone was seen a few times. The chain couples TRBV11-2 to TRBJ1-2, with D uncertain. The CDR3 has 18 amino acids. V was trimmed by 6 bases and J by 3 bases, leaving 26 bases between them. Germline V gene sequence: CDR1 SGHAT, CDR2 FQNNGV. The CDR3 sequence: CASRIYSGGSVKDYGYTF. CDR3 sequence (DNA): TGTGCCAGCAGAATATACTCGGGCGGGTCCGTCAAGGACTATGGCTACACCTTC.

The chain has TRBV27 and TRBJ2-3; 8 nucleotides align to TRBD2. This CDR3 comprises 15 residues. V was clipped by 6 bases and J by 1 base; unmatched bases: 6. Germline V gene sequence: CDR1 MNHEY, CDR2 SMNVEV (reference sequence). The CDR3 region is CASSKLGGGTDTQYF. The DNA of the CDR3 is TGTGCCAGCAGCAAGCTCGGGGGGGGCACAGATACGCAGTATTTT.

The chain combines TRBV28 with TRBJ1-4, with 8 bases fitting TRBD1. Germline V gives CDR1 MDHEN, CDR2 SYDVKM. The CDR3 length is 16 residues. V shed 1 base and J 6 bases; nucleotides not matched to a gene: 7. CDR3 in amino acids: CASSLFSGQVDEKLFF. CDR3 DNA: TGTGCCAGCAGTTTATTTTCGGGACAGGTGGATGAAAAACTGTTTTTT.

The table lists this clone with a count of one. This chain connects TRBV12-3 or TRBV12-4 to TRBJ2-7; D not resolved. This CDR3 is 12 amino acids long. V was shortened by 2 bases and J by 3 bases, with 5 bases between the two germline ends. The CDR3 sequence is CASSLRDYEQYF. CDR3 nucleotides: TGTGCCAGCAGTTTACGAGACTACGAGCAGTACTTC.

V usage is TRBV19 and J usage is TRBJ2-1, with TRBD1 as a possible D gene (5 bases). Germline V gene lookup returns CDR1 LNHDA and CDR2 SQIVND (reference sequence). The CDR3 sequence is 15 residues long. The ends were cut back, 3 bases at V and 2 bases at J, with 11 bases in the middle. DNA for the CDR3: TGTGCCAGTAGTATGCAGGGCGGCACCTACAATGAGCAGTTCTTC. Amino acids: CASSMQGGTYNEQFF.

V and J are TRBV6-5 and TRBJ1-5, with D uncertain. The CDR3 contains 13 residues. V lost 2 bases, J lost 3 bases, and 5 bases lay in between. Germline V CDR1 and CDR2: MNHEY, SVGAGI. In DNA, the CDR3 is TGTGCCAGCAGTTACAGCGTCAATCAGCCCCAGCATTTT. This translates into CASSYSVNQPQHF.

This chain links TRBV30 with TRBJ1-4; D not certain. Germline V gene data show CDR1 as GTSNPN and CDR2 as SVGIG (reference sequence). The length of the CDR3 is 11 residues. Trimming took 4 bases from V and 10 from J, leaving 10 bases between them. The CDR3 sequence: CAWTTEGKLFF. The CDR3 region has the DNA TGTGCCTGGACGACCGAGGGAAAACTGTTTTTT.

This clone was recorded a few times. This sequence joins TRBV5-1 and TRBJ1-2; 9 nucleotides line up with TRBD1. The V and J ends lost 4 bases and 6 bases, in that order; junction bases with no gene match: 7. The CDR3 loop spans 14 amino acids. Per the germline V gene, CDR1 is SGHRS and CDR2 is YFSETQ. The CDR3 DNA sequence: TGCGCCAGCAGCCCGGGAAGGACAGGGGATGGCTACACCTTC. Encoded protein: CASSPGRTGDGYTF.

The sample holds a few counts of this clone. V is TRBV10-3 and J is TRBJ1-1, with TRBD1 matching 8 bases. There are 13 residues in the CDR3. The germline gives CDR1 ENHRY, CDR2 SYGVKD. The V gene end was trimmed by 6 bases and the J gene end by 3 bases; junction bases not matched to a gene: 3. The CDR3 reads CAIRVDRDTEAFF. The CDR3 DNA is TGTGCCATCAGGGTGGACAGGGACACTGAAGCTTTCTTT.

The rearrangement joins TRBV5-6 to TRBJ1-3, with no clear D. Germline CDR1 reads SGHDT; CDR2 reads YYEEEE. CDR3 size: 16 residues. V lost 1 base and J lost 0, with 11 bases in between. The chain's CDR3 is CASSLYPDISGNTIYF. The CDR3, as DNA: TGTGCCAGCAGCTTGTATCCCGACATCTCTGGAAACACCATATATTTT.

CDR3 sequence: CASSLAAPSGRNEQYF. In DNA form, the CDR3 reads TGTGCCAGCAGCTTAGCGGCCCCCAGCGGGAGAAACGAGCAGTACTTC. The J gene is TRBJ2-7, the V gene TRBV7-6; TRBD2 matches 8 bases. The CDR3 extends over 16 amino acids. Trimming cost V 0 bases and J 5 bases; bases outside gene matches: 9. Germline assignment: CDR1 SGHVS and CDR2 FNYEAQ.

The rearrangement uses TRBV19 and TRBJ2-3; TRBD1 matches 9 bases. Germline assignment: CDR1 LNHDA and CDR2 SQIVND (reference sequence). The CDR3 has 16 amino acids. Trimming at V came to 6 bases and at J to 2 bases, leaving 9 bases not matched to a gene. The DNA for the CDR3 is TGTGCCAGTAGGGCGAGTGGGACAGGGTACACAGATACGCAGTATTTT. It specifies CASRASGTGYTDTQYF. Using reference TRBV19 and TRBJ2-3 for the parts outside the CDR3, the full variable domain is DGGITQSPKYLFRKEGQNVTLSCEQNLNHDAMYWYRQDPGQGLRLIYYSQIVNDFQKGDIAEGYSVSREKKESFPLTVTSAQKNPTAFYLCASRASGTGYTDTQYFGPGTRLTVL.

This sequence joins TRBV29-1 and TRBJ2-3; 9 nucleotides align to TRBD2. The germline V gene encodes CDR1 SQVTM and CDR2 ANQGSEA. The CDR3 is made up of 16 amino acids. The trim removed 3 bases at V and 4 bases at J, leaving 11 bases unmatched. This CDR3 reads CSVDQRLAVSADTQYF. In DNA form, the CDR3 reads TGCAGCGTTGACCAGCGACTAGCGGTATCGGCAGATACGCAGTATTTT.

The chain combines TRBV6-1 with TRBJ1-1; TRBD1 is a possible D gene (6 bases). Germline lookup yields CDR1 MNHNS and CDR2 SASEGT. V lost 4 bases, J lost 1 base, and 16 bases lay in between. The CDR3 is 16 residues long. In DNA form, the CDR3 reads TGTGCCAGCAGTGGTCCGAACAGGGCGTCGAACACTGAAGCTTTCTTT. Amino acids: CASSGPNRASNTEAFF.

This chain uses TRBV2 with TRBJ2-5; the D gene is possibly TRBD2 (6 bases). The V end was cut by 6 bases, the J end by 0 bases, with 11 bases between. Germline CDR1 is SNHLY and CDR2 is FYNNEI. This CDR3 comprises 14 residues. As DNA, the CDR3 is TGTGCCAGCAGACCCGGGACTTACCAAGAGACCCAGTACTTC. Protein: CASRPGTYQETQYF. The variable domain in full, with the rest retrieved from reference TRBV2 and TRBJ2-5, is EPEVTQTPSHQVTQMGQEVILRCVPISNHLYFYWYRQILGQKVEFLVSFYNNEISEKSEIFDDQFSVERPDGSNFTLKIRSTKLEDSAMYFCASRPGTYQETQYFGPGTRLLVL.